This T cell receptor (beta chain) came from a study of Ad26.COV2.S vaccination and SARS-CoV-2 variants. Turning to the study itself: The vaccine Ad26.COV2.S was put into the muscle once, or twice with 56 days between.

Study-wide points: Spike-specific TCR breadth was greater in vaccine than placebo recipients.

Documented treatment: about 20 received Ad26.COV2.S at low or high dose, single or two shots; about 5 received placebo; per-sample allocation not given. The study sampled participants on day 63 after the first vaccine or placebo injection. Donor was an adult aged 18-55 years in Boston. What was given as vaccine was an Ad26 vector encoding Wuhan-strain SARS-CoV-2 spike. Using immunoSEQ multiplex PCR, the repertoire was profiled, and TCRdb retains in-frame clones only, with some absent. The sample carries 410,000 or so clones, over 80% recorded once. The germline V and J ends were trimmed by 4 bases and 4 bases, with 5 bases remaining between them. Looked up from germline, CDR1 is LGHDT and CDR2 is YNNKEL (reference sequence). The CDR3 is 11 residues long. For this clone: Its antigen remains unidentified. Other DNA sequences in the sample encode the same CDR3.

The source is a person between 18 and 59 years old who received the Ad26.COV2.S COVID-19 vaccine or a placebo. The V and J genes are TRBV3-1 (or the pseudogene TRBV3-2) and TRBJ2-7; no firm D call. Sequencing used peripheral blood, obtained in a trial of Ad26.COV2.S vaccine versus placebo. CDR3 sequence reads: CASSRSYEQYF. In DNA, the CDR3 is TGTGCCAGCAGCCGTAGTTACGAGCAGTACTTC.